The rows below give T cell receptor beta chains drawn from one sample of a study of T cells in localized non-small cell lung cancer. Libraries were prepared by immunoSEQ multiplex PCR; TCRdb keeps only in-frame clonotypes and omits some of them. In the table there are 53,000 or so clones, approximately 91% of which are singletons. The specimen was peripheral blood, collected before any cancer treatment. These receptors were collected from a man aged 35-69 years with stage I lung adenocarcinoma. Each CDR3 is given with its conserved first and last residue. Each record gives: J gene, V gene, CDR3 length, D gene, clone size, CDR3 protein, CDR3 DNA. D genes are given only for firm matches. Where a row states a size, it is once, few, many or the class of an expanded clone; other rows omit it.

J gene: TRBJ1-5; V gene: TRBV6-6; CDR3 length: 15; D gene: TRBD1; clone size: NA; CDR3 protein: CASSWLGQPYQPQHF; CDR3 DNA: TGTGCCAGCAGTTGGCTGGGACAGCCTTATCAGCCCCAGCATTTT
J gene: TRBJ2-3; V gene: TRBV6-6; CDR3 length: 14; D gene: NA; clone size: NA; CDR3 protein: CASSYSQGTDTQYF; CDR3 DNA: TGTGCCAGCAGTTACTCCCAGGGGACAGATACGCAGTATTTT
J gene: TRBJ2-7; V gene: TRBV11-3; CDR3 length: 14; D gene: NA; clone size: NA; CDR3 protein: CASSFFPGSYEQYF; CDR3 DNA: TGTGCCAGCAGCTTTTTCCCAGGCTCCTACGAGCAGTACTTC
J gene: TRBJ2-7; V gene: TRBV5-5; CDR3 length: 14; D gene: TRBD2; clone size: NA; CDR3 protein: CASSLTSGSNEQYF; CDR3 DNA: TGTGCCAGCAGCTTGACTAGCGGGAGTAACGAGCAGTACTTC
J gene: TRBJ2-3; V gene: TRBV5-1; CDR3 length: 16; D gene: TRBD2; clone size: once; CDR3 protein: CASSRGTSGSTDTQYF; CDR3 DNA: TGCGCCAGCAGCCGGGGGACTAGCGGGAGCACAGATACGCAGTATTTT
J gene: TRBJ2-1; V gene: TRBV4-1; CDR3 length: 16; D gene: TRBD1; clone size: NA; CDR3 protein: CASSGDRLSSYNEQFF; CDR3 DNA: TGCGCCAGCAGCGGGGACAGGTTGAGCTCCTACAATGAGCAGTTCTTC
J gene: TRBJ2-5; V gene: TRBV11-1; CDR3 length: 18; D gene: TRBD2; clone size: NA; CDR3 protein: CASSLVGLAGSFQETQYF; CDR3 DNA: TGTGCCAGCAGCTTAGTAGGGCTAGCGGGCTCCTTCCAAGAGACCCAGTACTTC
J gene: TRBJ2-2; V gene: TRBV9; CDR3 length: 13; D gene: NA; clone size: NA; CDR3 protein: CASSVRRGGELFF; CDR3 DNA: TGTGCCAGCAGCGTAAGGAGGGGCGGGGAGCTGTTTTTT
J gene: TRBJ2-5; V gene: TRBV7-2; CDR3 length: 14; D gene: NA; clone size: NA; CDR3 protein: CASSEGPKRETQYF; CDR3 DNA: TGTGCCAGCAGCGAAGGTCCTAAAAGAGAGACCCAGTACTTC
J gene: TRBJ1-4; V gene: TRBV10-2; CDR3 length: 18; D gene: NA; clone size: NA; CDR3 protein: CASRDYGAGGNLNEKLFF; CDR3 DNA: TGCGCCAGCAGGGACTACGGGGCGGGAGGAAATCTTAATGAAAAACTGTTTTTT
J gene: TRBJ2-3; V gene: TRBV18; CDR3 length: 17; D gene: TRBD2; clone size: NA; CDR3 protein: CASSRSTSGGTTDTQYF; CDR3 DNA: TGTGCCAGCTCACGCAGCACTAGCGGAGGGACCACAGATACGCAGTATTTT
J gene: TRBJ2-1; V gene: TRBV9; CDR3 length: 13; D gene: NA; clone size: NA; CDR3 protein: CASSAAFGGEQFF; CDR3 DNA: TGTGCCAGCAGCGCTGCCTTCGGGGGTGAGCAGTTCTTC
J gene: TRBJ2-2; V gene: TRBV6-5; CDR3 length: 15; D gene: NA; clone size: NA; CDR3 protein: CASSYPGVNTGELFF; CDR3 DNA: TGTGCCAGCAGTTACCCGGGGGTTAACACCGGGGAGCTGTTTTTT
J gene: TRBJ2-1; V gene: TRBV2; CDR3 length: 12; D gene: NA; clone size: NA; CDR3 protein: CASSESRGEQFF; CDR3 DNA: TGTGCCAGCAGTGAATCGAGGGGCGAGCAGTTCTTC
J gene: TRBJ2-7; V gene: TRBV7-9; CDR3 length: 14; D gene: NA; clone size: NA; CDR3 protein: CASSFARGAYEQYF; CDR3 DNA: TGTGCCAGCAGCTTCGCCAGGGGAGCCTACGAGCAGTACTTC
J gene: TRBJ2-5; V gene: TRBV7-6; CDR3 length: 11; D gene: NA; clone size: NA; CDR3 protein: CASSLDETQYF; CDR3 DNA: TGTGCCAGCAGCTTAGACGAGACCCAGTACTTC
J gene: TRBJ2-4; V gene: TRBV4-3; CDR3 length: 15; D gene: NA; clone size: once; CDR3 protein: CASSQVPGTRGIQYF; CDR3 DNA: TGCGCCAGCAGCCAAGTACCGGGAACCCGGGGGATTCAGTACTTC
J gene: TRBJ2-1; V gene: TRBV7-3; CDR3 length: 13; D gene: NA; clone size: large; CDR3 protein: CASSLKGADEQFF; CDR3 DNA: TGTGCCAGCAGCTTAAAAGGGGCGGATGAGCAGTTCTTC